Sequencing of this T cell receptor beta chain was carried out in a study of early T cells in non-severe SARS-CoV-2 infection. Trimming stripped 5 bases from V and 7 bases from J, with 15 bases between. Germline values: CDR1 SEHNR, CDR2 FQNEAQ (reference sequence). The CDR3 is 15 residues long. Attachment of unique molecular identifiers was made to individual cDNA molecules. Using its own MiXCR run on the 5' RACE reads, TCRdb lists one record per CDR3 protein. This table holds roughly 53,000 distinct CDR3 sequences, 8% to 13% found once. This clonotype has a count of ten or more. This receptor was identified in an adult who was a healthcare worker with PCR-confirmed SARS-CoV-2 infection or an uninfected control (not recorded which). The material sequenced was whole blood. This sequence joins TRBV7-9 and TRBJ2-6; D call uncertain. CDR3 residues: CASSAGRRTANVLTF. The CDR3 bases are TGTGCCAGCAGCGCTGGGCGACGTACAGCCAACGTCCTGACTTTC.